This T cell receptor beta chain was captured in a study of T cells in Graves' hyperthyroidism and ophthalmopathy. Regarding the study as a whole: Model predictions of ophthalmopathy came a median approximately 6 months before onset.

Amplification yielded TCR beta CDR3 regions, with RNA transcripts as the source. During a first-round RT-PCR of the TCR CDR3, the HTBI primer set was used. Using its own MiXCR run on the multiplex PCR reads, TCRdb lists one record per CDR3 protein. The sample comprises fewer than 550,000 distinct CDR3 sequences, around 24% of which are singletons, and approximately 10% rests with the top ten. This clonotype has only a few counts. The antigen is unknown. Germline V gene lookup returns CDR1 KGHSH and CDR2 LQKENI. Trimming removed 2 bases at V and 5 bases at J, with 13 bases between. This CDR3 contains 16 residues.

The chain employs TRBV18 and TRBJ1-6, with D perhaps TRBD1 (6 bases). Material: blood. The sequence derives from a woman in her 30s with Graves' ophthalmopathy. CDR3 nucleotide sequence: TGTGCCAGCTCACCATTGGGGACAATGGATAATTCACCCCTCCACTTT. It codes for CASSPLGTMDNSPLHF.